The 21 T cell receptor beta chains below come from one sample, sequenced in a study of blood T cell repertoires in COVID-19. Sequenced by immunoSEQ multiplex PCR; TCRdb stores in-frame clones only, minus some. The sample yields 150,000 to 200,000 clones, around 83% seen once. Sequencing used peripheral blood. These receptors all stem from a woman older than 75 in a cohort sampled during active or convalescent COVID-19.

The rearrangement joins TRBV5-4 to TRBJ1-4; D gene uncertain. From germline, CDR1 is SGHNT and CDR2 YYREEE (reference sequence). CDR3 size: 14 residues. The V gene lost 5 bases and the J gene lost 8 bases, with 16 bases spanning the gap. The DNA of the CDR3 is TGTGCCAGCAGTCCTGAGGGCCGTGGCGAAAAACTGTTTTTT. Encoded protein: CASSPEGRGEKLFF. Together with reference TRBV5-4 and TRBJ1-4, the CDR3 gives the full variable domain: ETGVTQSPTHLIKTRGQQVTLRCSSQSGHNTVSWYQQALGQGPQFIFQYYREEENGRGNFPPRFSGLQFPNYSSELNVNALELDDSALYLCASSPEGRGEKLFFGSGTQLSVL.

This clone was detected once. The V call is TRBV20-1, the J call TRBJ1-3; D gene uncertain. The CDR3 is 13 amino acids. Germline loops: CDR1 DFQATT, CDR2 SNEGSKA (reference sequence). With 3 bases removed from V and 2 bases from J, the gap between germline ends came to 8 bases. The CDR3 here is CSASRSPGNTIYF. CDR3 coding DNA: TGCAGTGCTAGTCGAAGCCCTGGAAACACCATATATTTT.

This sequence joins TRBV15 and TRBJ2-1, with 16 positions matching TRBD2. CDR1 and CDR2 (germline): LNHNV, YYDKDF (reference sequence). Trimming at V came to 3 bases and at J to 6 bases, leaving 8 bases not matched to a gene. CDR3 length equals 18 residues. As DNA, the CDR3 is TGTGCCACCAGCAGGGGACTAGCGGGAGGGGCGGTGGGCAATGAGCAGTTCTTC. Translation: CATSRGLAGGAVGNEQFF. The whole variable domain, filled in from reference TRBV15 and TRBJ2-1, reads DAMVIQNPRYQVTQFGKPVTLSCSQTLNHNVMYWYQQKSSQAPKLLFHYYDKDFNNEADTPDNFQSRRPNTSFCFLDIRSPGLGDTAMYLCATSRGLAGGAVGNEQFFGPGTRLTVL.

V is TRBV10-1 and J is TRBJ2-7, with D unresolved. Trimming took 3 bases from V and 4 from J, leaving 16 bases between them. The CDR3 contains 15 residues. Germline V gene data show CDR1 as WNHNN and CDR2 as SYGVQD (reference sequence). CDR3 protein: CASSEGGEVDYEQYF. As DNA, the CDR3 is TGCGCCAGCAGTGAAGGCGGTGAGGTGGATTACGAGCAGTACTTC.

The chain has TRBV6-2 or TRBV6-3 and TRBJ1-2; a possible D gene is TRBD1 (6 bases). CDR1 is MNHEY, CDR2 SVGEGT, per germline. Trimming pared 6 bases from V and 8 bases from J, leaving 19 bases between. There are 14 residues in the CDR3. The CDR3 sequence is CASSRHRDALGYTF. In DNA, the CDR3 is TGTGCCAGCAGCCGTCACAGGGATGCCCTGGGCTACACCTTC.

The V gene is TRBV28, the J gene TRBJ2-2; perhaps TRBD2 as D (5 bases). V was shortened by 4 bases and J by 4 bases, with 13 bases between the two germline ends. This CDR3 has 15 residues. Germline assignment: CDR1 MDHEN and CDR2 SYDVKM. CDR3 residues: CASSSPGITTGELFF. The CDR3, as DNA: TGTGCCAGCAGTTCCCCGGGGATAACCACCGGGGAGCTGTTTTTT.

The chain links TRBV11-3 to TRBJ2-7; the D gene is possibly TRBD2 (6 bases). Germline V lookup: CDR1 SGHNT, CDR2 YENEEA. V was clipped by 2 bases and J by 7 bases, with 18 bases between them. The CDR3 spans 15 residues. The CDR3 here is CASSLRRDTLGEQYV. Here the CDR3 DNA reads TGTGCCAGCAGCTTAAGGCGGGATACCCTCGGGGAGCAGTACGTC.

This rearrangement joins TRBV14 to TRBJ1-1, with D unclear. The V and J ends lost 0 bases and 4 bases respectively, with 24 bases between them. Germline V gene sequence: CDR1 SGHDN, CDR2 FVKESK. The CDR3 spans 19 residues. Here the CDR3 reads CASSQERLIGREKTTEAFF. CDR3 DNA sequence: TGTGCCAGCAGCCAAGAACGCCTTATAGGGAGGGAAAAGACCACTGAAGCTTTCTTT. The full variable domain, with the rest looked up from reference TRBV14 and TRBJ1-1, is EAGVTQFPSHSVIEKGQTVTLRCDPISGHDNLYWYRRVMGKEIKFLLHFVKESKQDESGMPNNRFLAERTGGTYSTLKVQPAELEDSGVYFCASSQERLIGREKTTEAFFGQGTRLTVV.

The chain combines TRBV5-6 with TRBJ1-4; 8 nucleotides align to TRBD1. The CDR3 contains 15 residues. V lost 3 bases to trimming and J lost 5 bases; unmatched junction nucleotides: 6. Germline values: CDR1 SGHDT, CDR2 YYEEEE. The CDR3 is CASSWGTGPNEKLFF. The CDR3 DNA follows: TGTGCCAGCAGCTGGGGGACAGGACCGAATGAAAAACTGTTTTTT. The full variable domain, rest sourced from reference TRBV5-6 and TRBJ1-4, is DAGVTQSPTHLIKTRGQQVTLRCSPKSGHDTVSWYQQALGQGPQFIFQYYEEEERQRGNFPDRFSGHQFPNYSSELNVNALLLGDSALYLCASSWGTGPNEKLFFGSGTQLSVL.

The chain couples TRBV7-9 to TRBJ2-5; possibly TRBD1 for D (6 bases). V lost 5 bases and J lost 1, with 11 bases in between. The CDR3 runs 14 residues. CDR1 is SEHNR and CDR2 is FQNEAQ in the germline V gene (reference sequence). The CDR3 region has the DNA TGTGCCAGCAGCCGGACGACAGGCCAAGAGACCCAGTACTTC. Encoded protein: CASSRTTGQETQYF. The full variable domain, rest sourced from reference TRBV7-9 and TRBJ2-5, is DTGVSQNPRHKITKRGQNVTFRCDPISEHNRLYWYRQTLGQGPEFLTYFQNEAQLEKSRLLSDRFSAERPKGSFSTLEIQRTEQGDSAMYLCASSRTTGQETQYFGPGTRLLVL.

The gene calls are TRBV12-3 or TRBV12-4 and TRBJ1-5; D is unclear. The CDR3 consists of 12 residues. The ends were cut back, 6 bases at V and 1 base at J, with 4 bases in the middle. The CDR3 sequence: CASRSSNQPQHF. For the CDR3, the DNA is TGTGCCAGCAGAAGCAGCAATCAGCCCCAGCATTTT.

The V and J genes are TRBV19 and TRBJ1-2; possible D gene TRBD1, 6 bases. The CDR3 is 15 amino acids. V was shortened by 4 bases and J by 0 bases, with 12 bases between the two germline ends. Germline CDR1 LNHDA, CDR2 SQIVND (reference sequence). CDR3 nucleotide sequence: TGTGCCAGTAGTAATGGGGGCAGGCCTAACTATGGCTACACCTTC. This sequence encodes CASSNGGRPNYGYTF.

This clone was detected only once. The V call is TRBV6-5, the J call TRBJ2-3; D is perhaps TRBD2 (6 bases). CDR1 MNHEY and CDR2 SVGAGI come from the germline V gene. V was trimmed by 7 bases and J by 2 bases, leaving 7 bases between them. This CDR3 has 12 residues. CDR3 nucleotides: TGTGCCAGCACGGGGGACACAGATACGCAGTATTTT. Amino acid sequence: CASTGDTDTQYF.

In its sample, this clone was seen once. The V call is TRBV27, the J call TRBJ1-2; 8 bases are a match to TRBD1. The CDR3 runs 13 residues. J gave up 7 bases and V 3 bases, and 4 bases lay outside the gene matches. CDR1 and CDR2 from the germline V gene are MNHEY and SMNVEV (reference sequence). The CDR3 nucleotides read TGTGCCAGCAGTTTTCAGGGGGCACGTGGCTACACCTTC. This gives the protein CASSFQGARGYTF.

The gene calls are TRBV5-6 and TRBJ1-6, with D possibly being TRBD1 (6 bases). V shed 4 bases and J shed 6 bases, with 11 bases lying between them. This CDR3 contains 14 residues. Germline V gene data show CDR1 as SGHDT and CDR2 as YYEEEE. This CDR3 reads CASSAQGSNSPLHF. CDR3 nucleotide sequence: TGTGCCAGCAGCGCACAGGGCTCTAATTCACCCCTCCACTTT. Together with reference TRBV5-6 and TRBJ1-6, the CDR3 gives the full variable domain: DAGVTQSPTHLIKTRGQQVTLRCSPKSGHDTVSWYQQALGQGPQFIFQYYEEEERQRGNFPDRFSGHQFPNYSSELNVNALLLGDSALYLCASSAQGSNSPLHFGNGTRLTVT.

Regarding this clone: A junction end diverges from the germline sequence, so it may reflect a read error. V is TRBV7-7 and J is TRBJ2-5; TRBD1 agrees at 7 bases. There are 14 residues in the CDR3. Looked up from germline, CDR1 is SSHAT and CDR2 is FNYEAQ (reference sequence). The CDR3 loop reads CASSLGTVQETQYF. The CDR3 nucleotides read TGTGCTAGCAGCTTAGGGACAGTACAAGAGACCCAGTACTTC.

The rearrangement joins TRBV19 to TRBJ1-1, with a weak D call TRBD1 (6 bases). Germline CDR1 is LNHDA and CDR2 is SQIVND (reference sequence). Trimming shortened V by 2 bases and J by 6 bases, and 13 bases separated the two germline ends. The CDR3 sequence is 14 residues long. This CDR3 is CASSISREGAEAFF. CDR3 nucleotides: TGTGCCAGTAGTATATCCCGGGAGGGGGCTGAAGCTTTCTTT.

V usage is TRBV9 and J usage is TRBJ2-1; TRBD2 aligns across 9 bases. Germline CDR1 and CDR2: SGDLS and YYNGEE. The CDR3 consists of 18 residues. V trimming: 0 bases; J trimming: 4 bases; junction bases outside the gene matches: 11. CDR3 in amino acids: CASSVVPLAGTGYNEQFF. CDR3 bases: TGTGCCAGCAGCGTAGTCCCCCTAGCGGGGACCGGGTACAATGAGCAGTTCTTC.

The CDR3, as DNA: TGTGCCAGCAGCTCCACTTTCTACAATGAGCAGTTCTTC. This translates into CASSSTFYNEQFF. The chain combines TRBV11-2 with TRBJ2-1; no clear D. This CDR3 is built from 13 residues. The V end lost 4 bases, the J end lost 3 bases, and 7 bases lay between the germline ends. Germline assignment: CDR1 SGHAT and CDR2 FQNNGV.

V and J are TRBV5-1 and TRBJ1-4; maybe TRBD1 (5 bases). Germline lookup yields CDR1 SGHRS and CDR2 YFSETQ. V was cut by 2 bases and J by 2 bases, with 10 bases left in between. The CDR3 length is 15 residues. CDR3 residues: CASSFGRATNEKLFF. In DNA, the CDR3 is TGCGCCAGCAGCTTCGGCAGGGCGACTAATGAAAAACTGTTTTTT.

The V and J genes are TRBV18 and TRBJ2-7, with D tentatively TRBD2 (5 bases). The CDR3 runs to 13 residues. The V gene lost 0 bases and the J gene lost 4 bases, with 7 bases spanning the gap. Germline assignment: CDR1 KGHSH and CDR2 LQKENI. The CDR3 region is CASSPPGSYEQYF. In DNA form, the CDR3 reads TGTGCCAGCTCACCACCAGGGAGTTACGAGCAGTACTTC.